This T cell receptor (beta chain) was obtained from a study of blood T cell repertoires in COVID-19. Study in general: The cDNA or gDNA used as material had been derived from T cells, B-cell-depleted T cells, or PBMCs.

In the authors' workflow: Estimation of nucleated cell counts relied on the amplification of reference gene primers. Method: immunoSEQ multiplex PCR; TCRdb's copy keeps in-frame clones and lacks some. V, J and clone size are those of that table, while D and trimming were read from the DNA. The data contain fewer than 40,000 clones, 65% to 90% of them singletons. A note on this clone: Because it lacks the conserved phenylalanine or tryptophan at the end, this CDR3 is likely a read error. It is unclear where the CDR3 begins or ends on the DNA, so no DNA is shown, and the CDR3 is as TCRdb lists it.

CDR1 and CDR2 from the germline V gene are SNHLY and FYNNEI. The CDR3 contains 13 residues when both ends are counted. The source material was peripheral blood. This clonotype was obtained from an elderly man with active COVID-19. The rearrangement links TRBV2 to TRBJ1-1; the table's D call of TRBD1 was not tested on the DNA. CDR3 residues: CASSEELQTRAIY.